Described below is a single TCR beta chain sequence and its context. The antigen is unknown. The data stem from a study of radiotherapy plus CTLA-4 blockade in lung cancer. Study results and caveats: Tumor-origin TCR clones grew in blood after radiotherapy plus ipilimumab.

This CDR3 has 12 residues. V lost 6 bases to trimming and J lost 8 bases, with 11 bases between them. CDR1 and CDR2 from the germline V gene are SGHTA and FQGNSA. Ipilimumab CTLA-4 blockade and focal radiation were given to patients with chemo-refractory metastatic non-small-cell lung cancer. Method: immunoSEQ multiplex PCR; TCRdb's copy keeps in-frame clones and lacks some. The table records 110,000 or so clones, 65% to 85% of them present only once. The receptor was derived from a human donor with non-small cell lung cancer who had a partial response to radiotherapy plus ipilimumab. This material consisted of peripheral blood, taken from a patient treated with radiotherapy plus ipilimumab. This chain joins TRBV7-2 and TRBJ2-1, with D perhaps matching TRBD2 (5 bases). The CDR3 DNA follows: TGTGCCAGCAGAGCGGCCGGGTATGAGCAGTTCTTC. This sequence encodes CASRAAGYEQFF. Variable domain in full (rest from reference TRBV7-2 and TRBJ2-1): GAGVSQSPSNKVTEKGKDVELRCDPISGHTALYWYRQSLGQGLEFLIYFQGNSAPDKSGLPSDRFSAERTGGSVSTLTIQRTQQEDSAVYLCASRAAGYEQFFGPGTRLTVL.